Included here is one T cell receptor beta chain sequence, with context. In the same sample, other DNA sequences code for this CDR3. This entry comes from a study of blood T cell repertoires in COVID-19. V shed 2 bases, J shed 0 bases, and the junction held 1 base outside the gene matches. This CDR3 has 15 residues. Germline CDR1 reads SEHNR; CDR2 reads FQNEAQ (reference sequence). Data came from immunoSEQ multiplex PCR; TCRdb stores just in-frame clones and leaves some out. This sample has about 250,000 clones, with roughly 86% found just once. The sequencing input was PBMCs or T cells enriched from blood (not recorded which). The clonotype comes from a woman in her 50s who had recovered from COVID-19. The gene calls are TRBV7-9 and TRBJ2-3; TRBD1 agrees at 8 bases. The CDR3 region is CASSLRTGSTDTQYF. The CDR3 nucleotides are TGTGCCAGCAGCTTAAGGACAGGGAGCACAGATACGCAGTATTTT.